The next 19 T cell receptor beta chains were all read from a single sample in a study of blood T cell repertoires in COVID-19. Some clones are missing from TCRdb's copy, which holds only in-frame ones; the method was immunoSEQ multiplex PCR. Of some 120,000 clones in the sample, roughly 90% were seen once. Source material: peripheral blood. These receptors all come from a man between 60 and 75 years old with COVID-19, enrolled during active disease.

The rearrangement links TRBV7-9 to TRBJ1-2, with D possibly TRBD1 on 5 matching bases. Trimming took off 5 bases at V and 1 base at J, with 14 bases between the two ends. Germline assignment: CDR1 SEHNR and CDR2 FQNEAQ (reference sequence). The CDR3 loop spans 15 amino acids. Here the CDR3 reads CASSPGRDFNYGYTF. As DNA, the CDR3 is TGTGCCAGCAGCCCTGGACGGGACTTTAACTATGGCTACACCTTC.

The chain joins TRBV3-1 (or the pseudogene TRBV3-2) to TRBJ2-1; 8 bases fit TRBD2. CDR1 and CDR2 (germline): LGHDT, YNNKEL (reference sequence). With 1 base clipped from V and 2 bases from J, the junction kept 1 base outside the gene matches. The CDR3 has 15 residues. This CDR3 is CASSQGGLAYNEQFF. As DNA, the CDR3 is TGTGCCAGCAGCCAAGGGGGACTAGCCTACAATGAGCAGTTCTTC.

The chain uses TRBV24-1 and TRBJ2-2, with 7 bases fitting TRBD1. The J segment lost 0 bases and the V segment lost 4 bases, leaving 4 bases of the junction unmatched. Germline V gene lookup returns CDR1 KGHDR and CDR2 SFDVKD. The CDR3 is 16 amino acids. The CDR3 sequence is CATSDDRASNTGELFF. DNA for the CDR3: TGTGCCACCAGTGACGACAGGGCTTCGAACACCGGGGAGCTGTTTTTT.

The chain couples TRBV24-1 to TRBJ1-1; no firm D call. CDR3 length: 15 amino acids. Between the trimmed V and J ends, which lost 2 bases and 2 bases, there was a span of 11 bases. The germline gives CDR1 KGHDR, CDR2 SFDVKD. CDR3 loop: CATSDSGVGNTEAFF. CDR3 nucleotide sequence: TGTGCCACCAGTGATTCCGGGGTGGGAAACACTGAAGCTTTCTTT.

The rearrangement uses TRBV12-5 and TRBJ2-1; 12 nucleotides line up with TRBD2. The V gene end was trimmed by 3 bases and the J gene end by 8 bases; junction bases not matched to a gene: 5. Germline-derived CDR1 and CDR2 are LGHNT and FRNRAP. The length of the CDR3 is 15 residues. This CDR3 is CASGFSSGRAHEQFF. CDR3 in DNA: TGTGCTAGTGGTTTTTCTAGCGGGAGGGCCCATGAGCAGTTCTTC.

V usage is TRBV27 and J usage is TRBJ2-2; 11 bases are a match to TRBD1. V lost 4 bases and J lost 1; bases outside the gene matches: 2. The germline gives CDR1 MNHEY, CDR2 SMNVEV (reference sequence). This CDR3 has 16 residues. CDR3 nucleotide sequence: TGTGCCAGCAGTTCGGGGACAGGGGGGAACACCGGGGAGCTGTTTTTT. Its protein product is CASSSGTGGNTGELFF.

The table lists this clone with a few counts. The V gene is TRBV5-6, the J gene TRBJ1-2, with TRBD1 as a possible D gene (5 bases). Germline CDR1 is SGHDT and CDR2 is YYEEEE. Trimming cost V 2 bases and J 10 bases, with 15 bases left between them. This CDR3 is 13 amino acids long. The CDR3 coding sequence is TGTGCCAGCAGCTTAGGGCCAGGCAGGGACTACACCTTC. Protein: CASSLGPGRDYTF.

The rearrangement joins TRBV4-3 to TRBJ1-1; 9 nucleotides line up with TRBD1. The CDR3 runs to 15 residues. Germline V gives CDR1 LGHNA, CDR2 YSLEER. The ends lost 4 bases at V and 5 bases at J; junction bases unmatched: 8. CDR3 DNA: TGCGCCAGCAGCCCTACAGGGGGCGCGATAACTGAAGCTTTCTTT. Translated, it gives CASSPTGGAITEAFF.

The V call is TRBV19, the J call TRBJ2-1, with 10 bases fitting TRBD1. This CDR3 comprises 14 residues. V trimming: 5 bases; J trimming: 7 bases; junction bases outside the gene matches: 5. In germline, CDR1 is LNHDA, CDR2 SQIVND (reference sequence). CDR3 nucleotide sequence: TGTGCCAGTAGTGACAGGGGGCAGGGGAATGAGCAGTTCTTC. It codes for CASSDRGQGNEQFF.

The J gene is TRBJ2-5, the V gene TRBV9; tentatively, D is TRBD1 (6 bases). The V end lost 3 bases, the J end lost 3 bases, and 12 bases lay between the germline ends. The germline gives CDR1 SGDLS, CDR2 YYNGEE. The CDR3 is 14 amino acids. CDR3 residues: CASSGTSGEETQYF. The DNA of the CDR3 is TGTGCCAGCAGCGGAACCTCAGGGGAAGAGACCCAGTACTTC.

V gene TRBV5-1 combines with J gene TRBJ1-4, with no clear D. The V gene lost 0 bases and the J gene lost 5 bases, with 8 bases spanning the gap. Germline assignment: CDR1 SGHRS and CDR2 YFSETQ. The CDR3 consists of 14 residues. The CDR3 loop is CASSLEGVNEKLFF. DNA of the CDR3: TGCGCCAGCAGCTTGGAGGGAGTAAATGAAAAACTGTTTTTT.

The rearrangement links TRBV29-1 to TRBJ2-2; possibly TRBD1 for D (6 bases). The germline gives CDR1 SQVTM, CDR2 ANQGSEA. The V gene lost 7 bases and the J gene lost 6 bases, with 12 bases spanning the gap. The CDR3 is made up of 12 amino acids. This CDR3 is CSGTVRAGELFF. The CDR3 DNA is TGCAGCGGGACAGTAAGGGCCGGGGAGCTGTTTTTT.

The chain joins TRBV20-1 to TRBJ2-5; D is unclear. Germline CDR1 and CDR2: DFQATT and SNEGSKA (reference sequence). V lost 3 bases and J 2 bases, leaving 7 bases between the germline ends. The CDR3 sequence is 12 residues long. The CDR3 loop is CSASWLQETQYF. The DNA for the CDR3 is TGCAGTGCTAGTTGGCTTCAAGAGACCCAGTACTTC.

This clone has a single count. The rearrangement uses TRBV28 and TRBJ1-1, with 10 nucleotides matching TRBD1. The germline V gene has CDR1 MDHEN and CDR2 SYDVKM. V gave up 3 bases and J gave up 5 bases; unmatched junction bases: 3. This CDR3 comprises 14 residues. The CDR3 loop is CASSLRDRGTEAFF. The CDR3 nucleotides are TGTGCCAGCAGTTTGCGGGACAGGGGAACTGAAGCTTTCTTT.

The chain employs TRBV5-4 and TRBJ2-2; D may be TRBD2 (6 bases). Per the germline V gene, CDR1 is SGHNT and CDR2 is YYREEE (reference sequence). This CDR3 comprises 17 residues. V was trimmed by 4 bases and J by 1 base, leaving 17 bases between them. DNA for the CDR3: TGTGCCAGCAGCGTACCATCTAGCGATTGGAACACCGGGGAGCTGTTTTTT. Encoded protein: CASSVPSSDWNTGELFF.

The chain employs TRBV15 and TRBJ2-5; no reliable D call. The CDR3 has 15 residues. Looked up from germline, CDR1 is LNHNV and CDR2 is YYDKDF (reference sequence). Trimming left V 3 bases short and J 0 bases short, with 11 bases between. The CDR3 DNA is TGTGCCACCAGCAGGACAACCCAGTACCAAGAGACCCAGTACTTC. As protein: CATSRTTQYQETQYF. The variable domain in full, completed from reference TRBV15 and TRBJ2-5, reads DAMVIQNPRYQVTQFGKPVTLSCSQTLNHNVMYWYQQKSSQAPKLLFHYYDKDFNNEADTPDNFQSRRPNTSFCFLDIRSPGLGDTAMYLCATSRTTQYQETQYFGPGTRLLVL.

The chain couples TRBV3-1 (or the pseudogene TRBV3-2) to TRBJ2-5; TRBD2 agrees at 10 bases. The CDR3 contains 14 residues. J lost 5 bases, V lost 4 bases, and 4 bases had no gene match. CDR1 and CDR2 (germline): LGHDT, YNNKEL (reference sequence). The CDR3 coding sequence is TGTGCCAGCAGCCCCGGGACTAGCGCCGAGACCCAGTACTTC. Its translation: CASSPGTSAETQYF.

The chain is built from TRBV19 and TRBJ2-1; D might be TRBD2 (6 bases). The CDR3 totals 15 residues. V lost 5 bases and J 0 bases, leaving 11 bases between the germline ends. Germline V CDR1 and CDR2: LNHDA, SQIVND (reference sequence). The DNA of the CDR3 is TGTGCCAGTAGTCTTAGCGGAAGCTCCTACAATGAGCAGTTCTTC. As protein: CASSLSGSSYNEQFF.

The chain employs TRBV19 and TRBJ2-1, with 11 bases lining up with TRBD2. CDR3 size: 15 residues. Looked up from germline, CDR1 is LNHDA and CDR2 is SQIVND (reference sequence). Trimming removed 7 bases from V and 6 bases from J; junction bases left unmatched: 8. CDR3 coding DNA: TGTGCCAGTAACTCCTTAGCGGGAGGGACCAATGAGCAGTTCTTC. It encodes CASNSLAGGTNEQFF.